These 8 T cell receptor beta chains were all obtained from the same sample, sequenced in a study of vaccination and CD4 T cells after COVID-19. No antigen has been identified for these receptors. Treatment specified: approximately 9-day PBMC culture with coronavirus spike peptide pools or control peptides (ViraFEST assay). CD4+ T cells that came from the unexposed donor were collected before the COVID-19 pandemic (2011-2018). Scientists ran DNA taken from cultured CD4+ T cells through the Oncomine TCR Beta short-read assay for sequencing. MiXCR, applied by TCRdb to the PCR reads, yields one record per CDR3 protein. The data hold about 6,900 distinct CDR3 sequences, with roughly 23% observed a single time. Specimen: CD4+ T cells from blood, cultured in vitro. Receptors originate from a human donor in good health.

This clonotype was detected only a few times. At one end the junction does not follow the germline gene, possibly because of a read error. The CDR3 is CASNERQGRGGYTF. As DNA, the CDR3 is TGTGCCAGCAATGAAAGACAGGGTCGGGGTGGCTACACCTTC. The V and J genes are TRBV2 and TRBJ1-2; 7 bases match TRBD1. This CDR3 region has 14 residues. Per germline, CDR1 SNHLY and CDR2 FYNNEI.

J is TRBJ1-1 and V is TRBV6-1; D possibly corresponds to TRBD1 (5 bases). This CDR3 has 11 amino acids. With 8 bases removed from V and 4 bases from J, the gap between germline ends came to 8 bases. CDR1 and CDR2 (germline): MNHNS, SASEGT. For the CDR3, the DNA is TGTGCCAGCTCCGGGGCCACTGAAGCTTTCTTT. This gives the protein CASSGATEAFF.

This clonotype was counted between two and nine times. The chain links TRBV6-5 to TRBJ2-7; the D is unclear. Germline-derived CDR1 and CDR2 are MNHEY and SVGAGI. V shed 2 bases and J shed 0 bases, with 11 bases lying between them. The CDR3 is 15 residues long. CDR3: CASSYGVADSYEQYF. As DNA, the CDR3 is TGTGCCAGCAGTTACGGTGTGGCAGACTCCTACGAGCAGTACTTC.

The rearrangement joins TRBV6-5 to TRBJ1-5; D is ambiguous. This CDR3 is built from 15 residues. The germline gives CDR1 MNHEY, CDR2 SVGAGI. Trimming took off 2 bases at V and 4 bases at J, with 12 bases between the two ends. The CDR3 here is CASSYNSGWNQPQHF. The CDR3 DNA follows: TGTGCCAGCAGTTACAATTCAGGTTGGAATCAGCCCCAGCATTTT.

This clonotype was observed a handful of times. V is TRBV4-2 and J is TRBJ1-1, with unresolved D. V lost 0 bases to trimming and J lost 7 bases, with 12 bases between them. The CDR3 covers 14 residues. Germline V gene lookup returns CDR1 LGHNA and CDR2 YNFKEQ. The CDR3 reads CASSQDWRALEAFF. The DNA of the CDR3 is TGTGCCAGCAGCCAAGATTGGCGCGCCCTTGAAGCTTTCTTT.

This sequence joins TRBV2 and TRBJ1-1; tentative D call: TRBD1 (6 bases). In germline, CDR1 is SNHLY, CDR2 FYNNEI. Trimming removed 5 bases from V and 2 bases from J, with 15 bases in between. The CDR3 has 15 amino acids. CDR3 coding DNA: TGTGCCAGCAGTTCACAGGGAATCGGCAACACTGAAGCTTTCTTT. Its protein is CASSSQGIGNTEAFF.

The rearrangement joins TRBV5-1 to TRBJ1-5, with D maybe TRBD1 (5 bases). The CDR3 is made up of 13 amino acids. The V end was cut by 2 bases, the J end by 7 bases, with 10 bases between. Germline V CDR1 and CDR2: SGHRS, YFSETQ. The DNA for the CDR3 is TGCGCCAGCAGCTTCGCAGGGATGCAGCCCCAGCATTTT. Its protein is CASSFAGMQPQHF.

V and J are TRBV30 and TRBJ1-2; D is unresolved. CDR1 and CDR2 (germline): GTSNPN, SVGIG (reference sequence). Trimming pared 0 bases from V and 4 bases from J, leaving 12 bases between. This CDR3 is 14 amino acids long. The CDR3 DNA follows: TGTGCCTGGAGTGTACGTCCCAATAGCTATGGCTACACCTTC. Its translation: CAWSVRPNSYGYTF.